The 27 T cell receptor beta chains presented below share a single source sample, sequenced in a study of Graves' ophthalmopathy and Graves' hyperthyroidism. RNA transcripts were the template, and TCR beta CDR3 regions were amplified from them. The first-round RT-PCR employed HTBI primers together with the Qiagen OneStep RT-PCR kit. A multiplex PCR was then performed as the second round. TCRdb reanalysed the multiplex PCR reads using MiXCR and keeps one entry per CDR3 protein. The table shows 600,000 to 650,000 distinct CDR3 sequences, with approximately 22% occurring only once. The source material was peripheral blood. These TCRs come from a woman between 18 and 29 years old with stable Graves' hyperthyroidism. Some clones in this sample may be carry-over from other donors' samples.

This clonotype was found many times. V is TRBV20-1 and J is TRBJ2-7; tentatively, D is TRBD2 (5 bases). Trimming removed 3 bases at V and 3 bases at J, with 18 bases between. The CDR3 extends over 15 amino acids. The germline V gene encodes CDR1 DFQATT and CDR2 SNEGSKA (reference sequence). The CDR3 reads CSASLQRRGYYEQYF. CDR3 nucleotides: TGCAGTGCTAGCCTCCAGCGGAGAGGATACTACGAGCAGTACTTC.

Many counts were recorded for this clonotype. This sequence joins TRBV11-1 and TRBJ2-5, with D possibly matching TRBD1 (6 bases). This CDR3 is 17 amino acids long. Germline CDR1 is SGHAT and CDR2 is FQDESV (reference sequence). V lost 0 bases, J lost 2 bases, and 16 bases lay in between. CDR3 amino acids: CASSLAPMGAYQETQYF. The CDR3 DNA reads TGTGCCAGCAGCTTAGCGCCCATGGGGGCGTATCAAGAGACCCAGTACTTC.

The sample holds many counts of this clonotype. V gene TRBV20-1 combines with J gene TRBJ2-7, with 10 bases lining up with TRBD1. The V and J ends lost 5 bases and 3 bases, in that order; junction bases with no gene match: 7. CDR3 length equals 14 residues. Germline values: CDR1 DFQATT, CDR2 SNEGSKA (reference sequence). CDR3: CSAQDRGRIYEQYF. The CDR3 DNA sequence: TGCAGTGCTCAAGACAGGGGGCGAATCTACGAGCAGTACTTC.

The chain recombines TRBV12-3 or TRBV12-4 with TRBJ2-7; 7 positions match TRBD1. V lost 10 bases and J lost 0; bases outside the gene matches: 9. The CDR3 spans 14 residues. DNA for the CDR3: TGTGCCACTTCTCTACAGGGGCGCTCCTACGAGCAGTACTTC. This encodes CATSLQGRSYEQYF.

In DNA, the CDR3 is TGTGCCAGCAGCCAACCTCTTTACGACAGACCTAACTATGGCTACACCTTC. Translated, it gives CASSQPLYDRPNYGYTF. The V gene is TRBV4-2, the J gene TRBJ1-2; D is possibly TRBD1 (5 bases). CDR1 is LGHNA, CDR2 YNFKEQ, per germline. V was trimmed by 2 bases and J by 0 bases, leaving 16 bases between them. This CDR3 is built from 17 residues.

Many counts were recorded for this clonotype. A read error may be the cause here, since a much bigger clone is one base away. The CDR3 does not end in the conserved phenylalanine or tryptophan, so this is likely a read error. V usage is TRBV28 and J usage is TRBJ1-2; weak D call: TRBD1 (5 bases). The germline V gene has CDR1 MDHEN and CDR2 SYDVKM. This CDR3 region has 13 residues. The ends were cut back, 6 bases at V and 3 bases at J, with 11 bases in the middle. The CDR3: CASRPDSYYGYTL. The DNA for the CDR3 is TGTGCCAGCAGACCTGACAGCTACTATGGCTACACCCTC.

This clonotype was seen repeatedly, ten times or more. This chain connects TRBV12-3 or TRBV12-4 to TRBJ2-2; 7 bases match TRBD2. V trimming: 1 base; J trimming: 7 bases; junction bases outside the gene matches: 9. There are 16 residues in the CDR3. CDR3: CASSLGLAGAHGELFF. CDR3 DNA sequence: TGTGCCAGCAGTTTAGGACTAGCTGGTGCACACGGGGAGCTGTTTTTT.

V is TRBV7-8 and J is TRBJ1-6, with D possibly matching TRBD1 (5 bases). Germline lookup yields CDR1 SGHVS and CDR2 FQNEAQ. Trimming took off 5 bases at V and 11 bases at J, with 19 bases between the two ends. There are 15 residues in the CDR3. The CDR3 region has the DNA TGTGCCAGCAGCCCCCCTCCGGACATTTTTACACCCCTCCACTTT. It specifies CASSPPPDIFTPLHF.

This clonotype was counted many times. The J gene is TRBJ1-5, the V gene TRBV11-2; D call uncertain. Between the trimmed V and J ends, which lost 5 bases and 4 bases, there was a span of 9 bases. The CDR3 spans 13 residues. Germline V CDR1 and CDR2: SGHAT, FQNNGV. The CDR3 DNA is TGTGCCAGCAGCAATAGAGTAAATCAGCCCCAGCATTTT. Its translation is CASSNRVNQPQHF.

This clonotype was counted at least ten times. This rearrangement joins TRBV19 to TRBJ2-5; D possibly corresponds to TRBD1 (6 bases). This CDR3 has 14 amino acids. With 6 bases removed from V and 1 base from J, the gap between germline ends came to 12 bases. Germline CDR1 and CDR2: LNHDA and SQIVND (reference sequence). CDR3 sequence: CASSQTGPQETQYF. In DNA form, the CDR3 reads TGTGCCAGTAGCCAAACAGGGCCCCAAGAGACCCAGTACTTC.

This clonotype has a count of ten or more. The chain has TRBV7-2 and TRBJ1-5, with 9 nucleotides matching TRBD1. Trimming cost V 5 bases and J 7 bases; bases outside gene matches: 9. Germline lookup yields CDR1 SGHTA and CDR2 FQGNSA. This CDR3 has 15 residues. CDR3 in amino acids: CASSIDRGVGQPQHF. CDR3 coding DNA: TGTGCCAGCAGCATCGACAGGGGGGTCGGGCAGCCCCAGCATTTT.

This clonotype was counted ten times or more. The rearrangement uses TRBV20-1 and TRBJ2-7; 10 bases map to TRBD2. The trim removed 1 base at V and 3 bases at J, leaving 3 bases unmatched. The germline CDR1 and CDR2 sequences are DFQATT and SNEGSKA (reference sequence). There are 14 residues in the CDR3. The CDR3 DNA reads TGCAGTGCTAGAGCAGCGGGAGGGAACTACGAGCAGTACTTC. It translates to CSARAAGGNYEQYF.

This clonotype was counted many times. Just one base apart from a much larger clone, this may be a read error. The rearrangement links TRBV10-3 to TRBJ2-7; no clear D gene. Per the germline V gene, CDR1 is ENHRY and CDR2 is SYGVKD. Trimming removed 6 bases at V and 3 bases at J, with 15 bases between. The CDR3 loop spans 14 amino acids. CDR3 DNA: TGTGCCATCAGCCCGTCACGGTCCTTCTACGAGCAGTACTTC. It is translated as CAISPSRSFYEQYF.

This clonotype was seen ten or more times. This chain joins TRBV6-1 and TRBJ2-2; 8 bases are shared with TRBD1. Per germline, CDR1 MNHNS and CDR2 SASEGT. The CDR3 spans 16 residues. The V segment lost 3 bases and the J segment 5 bases; nucleotides outside the gene matches: 8. The CDR3 sequence: CASSDMDRAFTGELFF. Here the CDR3 DNA reads TGTGCCAGCAGTGATATGGACAGGGCATTTACCGGGGAGCTGTTTTTT.

The chain is built from TRBV27 and TRBJ1-1, with 7 bases aligning to TRBD1. The CDR3 runs to 14 residues. V shed 6 bases, J shed 3 bases, and the junction held 7 bases outside the gene matches. The germline V gene has CDR1 MNHEY and CDR2 SMNVEV (reference sequence). As DNA, the CDR3 is TGTGCCAGCAGCCTCAGGGGGACTTACACTGAAGCTTTCTTT. It translates to CASSLRGTYTEAFF.

This clonotype was found many times. The V call is TRBV7-8, the J call TRBJ2-7; D unclear. CDR1 SGHVS and CDR2 FQNEAQ come from the germline V gene. Deletions cut 6 bases from V and 5 bases from J, with 23 bases between. CDR3 length: 16 amino acids. The CDR3 coding sequence is TGTGCCAGCAGAGTAGAAGGCCACGGCGGTAAGAACGAGCAGTACTTC. Amino acids: CASRVEGHGGKNEQYF.

The J gene is TRBJ1-5, the V gene TRBV24-1, with D possibly TRBD1 on 5 matching bases. Per germline, CDR1 KGHDR and CDR2 SFDVKD. Trimming took 7 bases from V and 5 from J, leaving 11 bases between them. The CDR3 contains 13 residues. CDR3 residues: CATSAGQYQPQHF. The CDR3 DNA is TGTGCCACCAGCGCAGGGCAGTATCAGCCCCAGCATTTT.

As regards this clonotype: A much larger clone differs by one base, so this may be a read error. The genes are TRBV5-1 and TRBJ2-2; D is unclear. Germline CDR1 is SGHRS and CDR2 is YFSETQ. There are 14 residues in the CDR3. The CDR3 is CASCLAHNTGELFF. The CDR3 DNA reads TGCGCCAGCTGCTTGGCGCACAACACCGGGGAGCTGTTTTTT.

In its sample, this clonotype was seen many times. V usage is TRBV2 and J usage is TRBJ1-4, with D perhaps TRBD1 (6 bases). The germline V and J ends were trimmed by 4 bases and 3 bases, with 12 bases remaining between them. CDR1 is SNHLY, CDR2 FYNNEI, per germline. The CDR3 covers 15 residues. CDR3 sequence: CASSATGNANEKLFF. The CDR3 DNA sequence: TGTGCCAGCAGTGCGACAGGCAACGCTAATGAAAAACTGTTTTTT.

V usage is TRBV6-2 or TRBV6-3 and J usage is TRBJ2-2; maybe TRBD2 (5 bases). V was trimmed by 6 bases and J by 6 bases, leaving 17 bases between them. Germline lookup yields CDR1 MNHEY and CDR2 SVGEGT. The CDR3 covers 15 residues. The CDR3, as DNA: TGTGCCAGCAGCAATGACGGCCCGGGGTCCGGGGAGCTGTTTTTT. This sequence encodes CASSNDGPGSGELFF.

About this clonotype itself: A clone one base away is much larger, so this may be a read error. The chain employs TRBV6-4 and TRBJ2-2, with TRBD1 matching 9 bases. Trimming cost V 8 bases and J 8 bases; bases outside gene matches: 9. Germline V gene data show CDR1 as MRHNA and CDR2 as SNTAGT. CDR3 length: 14 residues. CDR3: CASLLGQGSGELFF. The CDR3 DNA is TGTGCCAGCCTGCTGGGACAGGGTAGTGGGGAGCTGTTTTTT.

This clonotype was seen more than once but under ten times. The rearrangement joins TRBV24-1 to TRBJ1-2, with 8 bases identical to TRBD1. V shed 5 bases and J 8 bases; nucleotides not matched to a gene: 9. The CDR3 has 14 amino acids. Germline V gene data show CDR1 as KGHDR and CDR2 as SFDVKD. The DNA for the CDR3 is TGTGCCACCAGTGCTTCCAACAGGGGGGGCGGCTACACCTTC. It codes for CATSASNRGGGYTF.

This clonotype was counted at least ten times. V gene TRBV28 combines with J gene TRBJ1-6, with 8 bases fitting TRBD1. This CDR3 has 15 residues. The V gene end was trimmed by 6 bases and the J gene end by 8 bases; junction bases not matched to a gene: 9. Germline CDR1 and CDR2: MDHEN and SYDVKM. The CDR3 coding sequence is TGTGCCAGCAGATTGCTCAGGACAGGGCATTCACCCCTCCACTTT. This translates into CASRLLRTGHSPLHF.

V is TRBV20-1 and J is TRBJ2-7; tentative D call: TRBD2 (6 bases). Looked up from germline, CDR1 is DFQATT and CDR2 is SNEGSKA (reference sequence). V gave up 5 bases and J gave up 2 bases, with 13 bases separating them. This CDR3 is built from 13 residues. The CDR3 sequence is CSALSGSAYEQYF. CDR3 nucleotide sequence: TGCAGTGCTTTAAGCGGGTCAGCCTACGAGCAGTACTTC.

This clonotype appeared many times. The chain carries TRBV5-1 and TRBJ1-3; D unclear. Trimming left V 4 bases short and J 0 bases short, with 8 bases between. The CDR3 has 14 residues. The germline V gene has CDR1 SGHRS and CDR2 YFSETQ. This CDR3 reads CASSPALSGNTIYF. The CDR3 DNA sequence: TGCGCCAGCAGCCCAGCCCTCTCTGGAAACACCATATATTTT.

The rearrangement uses TRBV20-1 and TRBJ1-2; D remains ambiguous. The CDR3 sequence is 11 residues long. V shed 4 bases and J shed 7 bases, with 10 bases lying between them. Germline CDR1 and CDR2: DFQATT and SNEGSKA (reference sequence). The CDR3 DNA sequence: TGCAGTGCTACACCCGTCCCTGGCTACACCTTC. Residues: CSATPVPGYTF.

This clonotype has more than one count but fewer than ten. This chain joins TRBV6-1 and TRBJ1-1; 7 bases agree with TRBD1. Germline CDR1 is MNHNS and CDR2 is SASEGT. The CDR3 runs 16 residues. The ends lost 6 bases at V and 1 base at J; junction bases unmatched: 11. CDR3 bases: TGTGCCAGCAGCCCGCCCACGACAGGGAGGAACACTGAAGCTTTCTTT. This sequence encodes CASSPPTTGRNTEAFF.